This entry features one T cell receptor beta chain sequence. Its target is unknown. The assay was immunoSEQ multiplex PCR, and TCRdb's table has in-frame clones only and misses some. The sample carries some 25,000 clones, roughly 85% recorded once. This sample stems from a study of T cell responses to AZD1222 COVID-19 vaccine. Study results and caveats: Receipt of two AZD1222 doses was followed by a rise in Spike-specific TCR breadth and depth.

The TCR was taken from an adult who received the AZD1222 COVID-19 vaccine. Specimen: peripheral blood, collected 28 days after the second AZD1222 dose.

The CDR3 DNA reads as TGCGCCAGCAGCTTGAGCGGAGCAAACACCGGGGAGCTGTTTTTT. It encodes CASSLSGANTGELFF. The chain has TRBV5-1 and TRBJ2-2, with D tentatively TRBD2 (5 bases). This CDR3 is 15 amino acids long. Germline V gene sequence: CDR1 SGHRS, CDR2 YFSETQ. The germline V and J ends were trimmed by 1 base and 2 bases, with 9 bases remaining between them.